This entry describes one T cell receptor (beta chain). Its antigen is not identified. V gave up 0 bases and J gave up 7 bases, with 12 bases separating them. CDR1 and CDR2 from the germline V gene are LGHNA and YSLEER. The CDR3 extends over 14 amino acids. The data belong to a study of T cell clonotyping in hematopoietic cell transplantation. Findings and caveats of the study: After transplant, recipient diversity fell while pathologically expanded clonotypes grew through day 180. At the given depth, recipient repertoires were over 97% de novo clonotypes. Cells were unsorted, so CD4 and CD8 contributions were not separated.

Clones were read by immunoSEQ multiplex PCR, and TCRdb kept only the in-frame ones, dropping some. The repertoire consists of under 10,000 clones, with about 90% occurring once and the leading ten covering about two fifths. This receptor was identified in a human patient who had an allogeneic stem cell transplant, so the T cells may come from the graft donor. The donor label of this sample is uncertain. Some clones in this sample may be carry-over from other donors' samples. The chain has TRBV4-3 and TRBJ1-2; D is unresolved. The sample consisted of PBMCs, taken 180 days after allogeneic stem cell transplant. Here the CDR3 DNA reads TGCGCCAGCAGCCAAGATAGGGCGGCTGGTGGCTACACCTTC. Amino acids: CASSQDRAAGGYTF.